This TCR beta chain is from a study of long-term antiretroviral therapy in people with HIV. Study findings and constraints: Information on adherence to ART, viral resistance or therapy changes was unavailable. Compared with controls, HIV repertoires showed narrower CDR3 length ranges.

Samples were assayed with immunoSEQ v3.0 at survey level. Generated by immunoSEQ multiplex PCR, the TCRdb table keeps only in-frame clones and is missing some. The sample yields about 35,000 clones, about four fifths seen once. The germline V gene has CDR1 MNHNS and CDR2 SASEGT. V was shortened by 7 bases and J by 7 bases, with 14 bases between the two germline ends. The CDR3 sequence is 14 residues long. This clone has more than one count but fewer than ten. The target antigen is unknown. The receptor's source is a man aged 50 to 59 with HIV. Sequences were derived from unsorted PBMCs, sampled 3 years after starting antiretroviral therapy. The chain joins TRBV6-1 to TRBJ1-6, with D perhaps matching TRBD1 (6 bases). The chain's CDR3 is CASIPGQWNSPLHF. The CDR3 DNA follows: TGTGCCAGCATTCCTGGACAGTGGAATTCACCCCTCCACTTT.